A single sample gave rise to the 22 T cell receptor beta chains below, sequenced in a study of blood T cell repertoires in COVID-19. This table comes from immunoSEQ multiplex PCR, and its TCRdb copy is limited to in-frame clones, with some not included. The table records about 220,000 clones, approximately 84% of them present only once. The source material was peripheral blood. The receptors were gathered from a woman aged 60-75 years with acute or convalescent COVID-19.

This clone was picked up many times. This sequence joins TRBV13 and TRBJ1-2; D is undetermined. The CDR3 is 13 residues long. Trimming shortened V by 0 bases and J by 4 bases, and 6 bases separated the two germline ends. CDR1 and CDR2 from the germline V gene are PRHDT and FYEKMQ (reference sequence). The CDR3 DNA is TGTGCCAGCAGCTTAGGCCTTGTCTATGGCTACACCTTC. Its protein is CASSLGLVYGYTF.

The rearrangement uses TRBV5-6 and TRBJ2-5, with D possibly being TRBD2 (5 bases). Germline V gene lookup returns CDR1 SGHDT and CDR2 YYEEEE. V was shortened by 0 bases and J by 7 bases, with 16 bases between the two germline ends. CDR3 length: 15 amino acids. The CDR3 DNA follows: TGTGCCAGCAGCTTGGGCGCCGAAAAACGGGGGACCCAGTACTTC. Translated, it gives CASSLGAEKRGTQYF.

The V call is TRBV19, the J call TRBJ1-5, with 12 bases aligning to TRBD1. Per the germline V gene, CDR1 is LNHDA and CDR2 is SQIVND (reference sequence). With 2 bases clipped from V and 3 bases from J, the junction kept 5 bases outside the gene matches. The CDR3 is 17 amino acids. The CDR3 is CASSIRDRGLVNQPQHF. The CDR3 nucleotides read TGTGCCAGTAGTATAAGGGACAGGGGGCTCGTCAATCAGCCCCAGCATTTT.

A single count supports this clone. V and J are TRBV27 and TRBJ2-7, with 12 bases lining up with TRBD1. The CDR3 loop spans 14 amino acids. CDR1 and CDR2 from the germline V gene are MNHEY and SMNVEV (reference sequence). Unmatched junction bases numbered 2, after V lost 8 bases and J lost 0 bases. This CDR3 is CASGTGGNSYEQYF. The CDR3 nucleotides are TGTGCCAGCGGGACAGGGGGCAACTCCTACGAGCAGTACTTC.

This clone is a singleton in its sample. This chain joins TRBV30 and TRBJ1-4; possible D gene TRBD1, 5 bases. The CDR3 contains 13 residues. CDR1 GTSNPN and CDR2 SVGIG come from the germline V gene (reference sequence). Trimming removed 2 bases from V and 8 bases from J, with 12 bases in between. The CDR3 region has the DNA TGTGCCTGGAGTATGTCCGGGGGGGAAAAACTGTTTTTT. Its protein is CAWSMSGGEKLFF.

In its sample, this clone was seen once. The rearrangement uses TRBV29-1 and TRBJ2-3, with TRBD2 identical over 9 bases. CDR1 is SQVTM, CDR2 ANQGSEA, per germline. V lost 4 bases, J lost 1 base, and 6 bases stayed unmatched. The CDR3 sequence is 15 residues long. The CDR3 reads CSVVGRLAGTDTQYF. The CDR3 DNA is TGCAGCGTTGTTGGGAGACTAGCGGGCACAGATACGCAGTATTTT.

V and J are TRBV30 and TRBJ1-1; no clear D. The CDR3 is made up of 13 amino acids. In germline, CDR1 is GTSNPN, CDR2 SVGIG (reference sequence). V was pared by 3 bases and J by 0 bases, with 8 bases between. CDR3 nucleotides: TGTGCCTGGAGGGAGACGGTGAACACTGAAGCTTTCTTT. It yields the protein CAWRETVNTEAFF.

In DNA, the CDR3 is TGTGCCAGCAGCTATGGACAGGGCCAGTGGGGCTACACCTTC. It specifies CASSYGQGQWGYTF. The chain joins TRBV6-5 to TRBJ1-2, with 8 bases lining up with TRBD1. V shed 6 bases and J 8 bases; nucleotides not matched to a gene: 11. The CDR3 totals 14 residues. CDR1 MNHEY and CDR2 SVGAGI come from the germline V gene.

In this sample, this clone turned up a few times. The chain recombines TRBV7-9 with TRBJ2-7; a weak D match, TRBD2 (6 bases). Germline V gene sequence: CDR1 SEHNR, CDR2 FQNEAQ (reference sequence). The CDR3 runs 12 residues. V lost 8 bases and J 5 bases, leaving 13 bases between the germline ends. The CDR3 DNA follows: TGTGCCAGCGGAGGGGTTTCCAACGAGCAGTACTTC. It translates to CASGGVSNEQYF.

J is TRBJ1-3 and V is TRBV6-6; TRBD1 matches 7 bases. The CDR3 consists of 14 residues. Unmatched junction bases numbered 6, after V lost 6 bases and J lost 4 bases. Per the germline V gene, CDR1 is MNHNY and CDR2 is SVGAGI (reference sequence). CDR3 sequence (DNA): TGTGCCAGCAGCGAACAGGGGCCCGGAAACACCATATATTTT. It translates to CASSEQGPGNTIYF.

J is TRBJ1-1 and V is TRBV6-1, with D possibly matching TRBD1 (5 bases). V was trimmed by 2 bases and J by 4 bases, leaving 8 bases between them. CDR1 and CDR2 (germline): MNHNS, SASEGT. The CDR3 consists of 13 residues. The CDR3 DNA is TGTGCCAGCAGTGAACGGGGGACCACTGAAGCTTTCTTT. Its protein is CASSERGTTEAFF.

This chain links TRBV5-5 with TRBJ1-4; D remains unclear. CDR1 is SGHKS and CDR2 is YYEKEE in the germline V gene (reference sequence). The CDR3 sequence is 15 residues long. V shed 4 bases and J shed 7 bases, with 17 bases lying between them. Here the CDR3 DNA reads TGTGCCAGCAGCCCTGATGCGGGGTATGCTGAAAAACTGTTTTTT. This translates into CASSPDAGYAEKLFF. The variable domain in full, with the rest retrieved from reference TRBV5-5 and TRBJ1-4, is DAGVTQSPTHLIKTRGQQVTLRCSPISGHKSVSWYQQVLGQGPQFIFQYYEKEERGRGNFPDRFSARQFPNYSSELNVNALLLGDSALYLCASSPDAGYAEKLFFGSGTQLSVL.

The chain is built from TRBV11-2 and TRBJ1-2, with TRBD1 matching over 8 bases. The V gene end was trimmed by 5 bases and the J gene end by 1 base; junction bases not matched to a gene: 6. The CDR3 consists of 15 residues. The germline gives CDR1 SGHAT, CDR2 FQNNGV. This CDR3 reads CASSPRTGLNYGYTF. The CDR3 bases are TGTGCCAGCAGCCCTAGGACAGGGCTTAACTATGGCTACACCTTC.

The chain employs TRBV30 and TRBJ1-2; D is ambiguous. Trimming removed 3 bases at V and 5 bases at J, with 13 bases between. Germline CDR1 and CDR2: GTSNPN and SVGIG (reference sequence). This CDR3 has 13 residues. Written as DNA, the CDR3 is TGTGCCTGGAGACACCAGAGGGCATATGGCTACACCTTC. Translated: CAWRHQRAYGYTF.

The chain uses TRBV29-1 and TRBJ2-1; 8 nucleotides line up with TRBD1. V dropped 1 base and J dropped 8; count of bases not matched to a gene: 4. The CDR3 is 13 amino acids. Germline values: CDR1 SQVTM, CDR2 ANQGSEA. The CDR3 loop reads CSVEVTGGHEQFF. The CDR3 DNA follows: TGCAGCGTTGAAGTCACAGGGGGTCATGAGCAGTTCTTC.

The rearrangement joins TRBV7-6 to TRBJ2-3; D not resolved. The CDR3 has 14 residues. Germline V gene sequence: CDR1 SGHVS, CDR2 FNYEAQ. The V gene lost 1 base and the J gene lost 7 bases, with 12 bases spanning the gap. CDR3 amino acids: CASSLVAELNTQYF. The DNA for the CDR3 is TGTGCCAGCAGCTTAGTGGCGGAATTAAATACGCAGTATTTT.

The rearrangement uses TRBV7-8 and TRBJ1-5; 9 nucleotides align to TRBD1. The germline CDR1 and CDR2 sequences are SGHVS and FQNEAQ. CDR3 length equals 16 residues. Trimming at V came to 4 bases and at J to 9 bases, leaving 13 bases not matched to a gene. CDR3 in amino acids: CASSSPRTGDSGPQHF. As DNA, the CDR3 is TGTGCCAGCAGCTCCCCCCGGACAGGGGACAGTGGGCCCCAGCATTTT.

J is TRBJ1-1 and V is TRBV5-1; D is perhaps TRBD1 (5 bases). Looked up from germline, CDR1 is SGHRS and CDR2 is YFSETQ. The CDR3 runs to 17 residues. Trimming took off 0 bases at V and 1 base at J, with 16 bases between the two ends. CDR3 coding DNA: TGCGCCAGCAGCTTGGCCATTGGAGGGGCCGCGAACACTGAAGCTTTCTTT. Translating it yields CASSLAIGGAANTEAFF.

The table lists this clone with a count of one. The rearrangement uses TRBV19 and TRBJ1-2; D ambiguous. V gave up 6 bases and J gave up 4 bases, with 21 bases separating them. The CDR3 is 16 amino acids. Per the germline V gene, CDR1 is LNHDA and CDR2 is SQIVND (reference sequence). CDR3 sequence reads: CASSPRLGESSYGYTF. The CDR3 DNA follows: TGTGCCAGTAGCCCTCGCTTGGGCGAAAGTAGCTATGGCTACACCTTC.

This sequence joins TRBV5-6 and TRBJ1-6; TRBD1 matches 9 bases. The germline CDR1 and CDR2 sequences are SGHDT and YYEEEE. CDR3 length: 16 amino acids. Losses at the gene ends were 2 bases for V and 7 bases for J; bases not matched to a gene: 7. In DNA, the CDR3 is TGTGCCAGCAGCTTTAGATCCGGACAGGGGAATTCACCCCTCCACTTT. This sequence encodes CASSFRSGQGNSPLHF.

The chain combines TRBV6-5 with TRBJ2-1, with 13 bases matching TRBD2. CDR3 size: 15 residues. Germline loops: CDR1 MNHEY, CDR2 SVGAGI. Trimming at V came to 2 bases and at J to 6 bases, leaving 1 base not matched to a gene. In nucleotides, the CDR3 is TGTGCCAGCAGTTACACTAGCGGGGGGGCCAATGAGCAGTTCTTC. It is translated as CASSYTSGGANEQFF.

The rearrangement links TRBV12-3 or TRBV12-4 to TRBJ1-2; a possible D gene is TRBD1 (5 bases). The CDR3 totals 12 residues. Trimming left V 2 bases short and J 7 bases short, with 8 bases between. The CDR3 loop reads CASSLLGGGYTF. Written as DNA, the CDR3 is TGTGCCAGCAGTTTACTCGGGGGTGGCTACACCTTC.